These T cell receptor beta chains were read from a single sample in a study of blood T cell repertoires in COVID-19. TCRdb's copy holds only in-frame clones and misses some; the assay was immunoSEQ multiplex PCR. This table holds roughly 120,000 clones, roughly 90% found once. The specimen was peripheral blood. Receptor source: a human donor in a cohort sampled during active COVID-19. Both conserved end residues are part of each CDR3. Each record gives: D gene, J gene, clone size, V gene, CDR3 DNA, CDR3 protein. A D gene is named only where the DNA matches it firmly. Not all rows give a size; the values are once, few, many and, for expanded clones, a class.

>TRBD1|TRBJ2-1|few|TRBV14
TGTGCCAGCAGCCACTTCGGGGACAGGGTCTACAATGAGCAGTTCTTC
CASSHFGDRVYNEQFF
>TRBD1|TRBJ1-2|-|TRBV6-5
TGTGCCAGCAGCGGATCGACAGGGCTGAACGGTGGCTACACCTTC
CASSGSTGLNGGYTF
>-|TRBJ1-6|-|TRBV5-6
TGTGCCAGCAGCTTTCAGGGTCCAGGGAATTCACCCCTCCACTTT
CASSFQGPGNSPLHF
>-|TRBJ2-3|-|TRBV7-6
TGTGCCAGCAGCTCCCCCCTCCTGGCCACAGATACGCAGTATTTT
CASSSPLLATDTQYF
>-|TRBJ2-5|-|TRBV9
TGTGCCAGCAGCCCCAACGCGGGGGAGACCCAGTACTTC
CASSPNAGETQYF
>-|TRBJ2-2|-|TRBV11-2
TGTGCCAGCAGCCCGGCACTATCGAACACCGGGGAGCTGTTTTTT
CASSPALSNTGELFF
>-|TRBJ1-3|-|TRBV5-1
TGCGCCAGCAGCTTGGCCGGGGATGGAAACACCATATATTTT
CASSLAGDGNTIYF
>-|TRBJ1-1|-|TRBV9
TGTGCCAGCAGCGTCACAGGGAGGAACACTGAAGCTTTCTTT
CASSVTGRNTEAFF
>TRBD2|TRBJ2-1|-|TRBV11-3
TGTGCCAGCAGCCCGACTCCGGGACTAGTGTCCTACAATGAGCAGTTCTTC
CASSPTPGLVSYNEQFF
>-|TRBJ2-2|-|TRBV4-1
TGCGCCAGCAGCCAAGTAGTCAGGGTAACACGCTGGGAGCTGTTTTTT
CASSQVVRVTRWELFF
>TRBD2|TRBJ2-3|-|TRBV24-1
TGTGCCACCAGTGATCCCGGACTAGCGGGAGTAGATACGCAGTATTTT
CATSDPGLAGVDTQYF
>TRBD2|TRBJ2-5|-|TRBV16
TGTGCCAGCAGCCAATGGGCTGGATCAAGCGGGAGAGACCAAGAGACCCAGTACTTC
CASSQWAGSSGRDQETQYF
>-|TRBJ2-3|-|TRBV4-1
TGCGCCAGCAGCCAAGCCGGGTTCACAGATACGCAGTATTTT
CASSQAGFTDTQYF
>TRBD2|TRBJ2-3|-|TRBV24-1
TGTGCCACCAGTGACCTCGTTAGCGGGGATACGCAGTATTTT
CATSDLVSGDTQYF
>TRBD1|TRBJ2-1|-|TRBV5-1
TGCGCCAGCAGCCCCCTAAGGACAGGGGGACGTGAGCAGTTCTTC
CASSPLRTGGREQFF
>-|TRBJ1-1|-|TRBV21-1
TGTGCCAGCAGCAAAGGGGAGGAAAACACTGAAGCTTTCTTT
CASSKGEENTEAFF
>TRBD2|TRBJ2-3|-|TRBV5-1
TGCGCCAGCAGCAGCCTTAGCGGGGCTAGCACAGATACGCAGTATTTT
CASSSLSGASTDTQYF
>-|TRBJ2-7|-|TRBV18
TGTGCCAGCTCAGGGAGCTCCTACGAGCAGTACTTC
CASSGSSYEQYF
>TRBD2|TRBJ2-7|-|TRBV5-4
TGTGCCAGCAGCTTGGATCCTCCGGCTAGCGGGAGGAGTTACGAGCAGTACTTC
CASSLDPPASGRSYEQYF
>TRBD1|TRBJ2-7|-|TRBV7-2
TGTGCCAGCAGCTACCGGACAGGGGGCTACGAGCAGTACTTC
CASSYRTGGYEQYF
>-|TRBJ2-2|-|TRBV5-1
TGCGCCAGCAGCCCAGGACAGACTTACACCGGGGAGCTGTTTTTT
CASSPGQTYTGELFF
>-|TRBJ2-7|-|TRBV19
TGTGCCAGTAGTTTCAACTCAGGGATCTGGAACGAGCAGTACTTC
CASSFNSGIWNEQYF
>-|TRBJ1-2|-|TRBV21-1
TGTGCCAGCAGCAAAGGGTCAGGACTTGACTACACCTTC
CASSKGSGLDYTF
>-|TRBJ2-7|-|TRBV7-9
TGTGCCAGCAGCTTAGGGATGGGAGGAGCCGAGCAGTACTTC
CASSLGMGGAEQYF
>TRBD1|TRBJ1-1|-|TRBV7-9
TGTGCCAGCAGCGACAGGGGGCTTGTGACTGAAGCTTTCTTT
CASSDRGLVTEAFF
>-|TRBJ1-6|-|TRBV4-1
TGCGCCAGCAGCCCCGGGATGTCCCTCCACTTT
CASSPGMSLHF
>TRBD1|TRBJ1-3|-|TRBV18
TGTGCCAGCTCACTGGGGACAGCAGGAAACACCATATATTTT
CASSLGTAGNTIYF
>-|TRBJ1-3|-|TRBV3-1/TRBV3-2
TGTGCCAGCAGCCAAGATCTGGGACTACTTGGAAACACCATATATTTT
CASSQDLGLLGNTIYF
>-|TRBJ2-2|-|TRBV6-1
TGTGCCAGCAGTGAACGCGTTGCCAGGGACACCGGGGAGCTGTTTTTT
CASSERVARDTGELFF
>TRBD1|TRBJ2-2|-|TRBV7-2
TGTGCCAGCAGCTTACACGGGGCAGGGGGTAACACCGGGGAGCTGTTTTTT
CASSLHGAGGNTGELFF
>TRBD2|TRBJ2-1|-|TRBV5-4
TGTGCCAGCAGCTTCGGGACTAGCGGCTCCTACAATGAGCAGTTCTTC
CASSFGTSGSYNEQFF
>-|TRBJ1-1|few|TRBV5-4
TGTGCCAGCAGCCCCGGACAGAGCCGCACGATGAACACTGAAGCTTTCTTT
CASSPGQSRTMNTEAFF
>TRBD2|TRBJ2-3|once|TRBV6-5
TGTGCCAGCAGACTGGAGGCGGGGGGGGCGGATACGCAGTATTTT
CASRLEAGGADTQYF
>-|TRBJ2-5|-|TRBV18
TGTGCCAGCTCACCCCAAGCACTAGCCCTTGAGACCCAGTACTTC
CASSPQALALETQYF
>-|TRBJ2-6|-|TRBV19
TGTGCCAGTAGATTGCAGGTTTCTGGGGCCAACGTCCTGACTTTC
CASRLQVSGANVLTF
>-|TRBJ1-2|-|TRBV29-1
TGCAGCATACCGAGAGTAGGGGTTGGCTACACCTTC
CSIPRVGVGYTF
>-|TRBJ2-5|-|TRBV10-1
TGCGCCAGCAGTGCAAGAACGGGCGGGACGGAGACCCAGTACTTC
CASSARTGGTETQYF
>TRBD1|TRBJ2-5|-|TRBV11-2
TGTGCCAGCAGTAATCCCGGGACAGGGGATTTGGAGACCCAGTACTTC
CASSNPGTGDLETQYF
>TRBD1|TRBJ2-3|few|TRBV9
TGTGCCAGCAGCGGCCGGGACAGGGGTACAGATACGCAGTATTTT
CASSGRDRGTDTQYF
>TRBD2|TRBJ2-1|-|TRBV6-2/TRBV6-3
TGTGCCAGCAGCCTCTTTTCTAGCGGGGGCTACTCCTACAATGAGCAGTTCTTC
CASSLFSSGGYSYNEQFF
>TRBD2|TRBJ2-2|-|TRBV6-2/TRBV6-3
TGTGCCAGCAGTTACCCAAGCCTATTAGCGGGGTCGAACACCGGGGAGCTGTTTTTT
CASSYPSLLAGSNTGELFF
>-|TRBJ1-3|-|TRBV5-4
TGTGCCAGCAGCGTTGACAGCTCTGGAAACACCATATATTTT
CASSVDSSGNTIYF
>TRBD1|TRBJ1-2|-|TRBV29-1
TGCAGCGTTGAATCCCCCTTACAGGGGCGCCTCCATGGCTACACCTTC
CSVESPLQGRLHGYTF
>TRBD2|TRBJ2-3|-|TRBV5-1
TGCGCCAGCAGCATGACTAGCGGGGCAGATACGCAGTATTTT
CASSMTSGADTQYF
>-|TRBJ2-1|-|TRBV18
TGTGCCAGCTCCCCCAGGGAAACTGAGCAGTTCTTC
CASSPRETEQFF
>-|TRBJ2-7|-|TRBV2
TGTGCCAGCAGAAGAGCCTACGAGCAGTACTTC
CASRRAYEQYF
>-|TRBJ2-7|-|TRBV6-5
TGTGCCAGCGCCCCAGGGGTTCCGGCCTACGAGCAGTACTTC
CASAPGVPAYEQYF